This T cell receptor beta chain was recorded in a study of blood T cell repertoires in COVID-19. Study as a whole: Samples of COVID-19 (acute and convalescent) were obtained from the United States, Italy and Spain. The cDNA or gDNA used as material had been derived from T cells, B-cell-depleted T cells, or PBMCs.

Trimming removed 3 bases at V and 3 bases at J, with 18 bases between. Germline CDR1 and CDR2: SGDLS and YYNGEE. The CDR3 loop spans 17 amino acids. Seattle enrolled patients during active infection and tracked them longitudinally. Source study methods: Quantification of nucleated cells was approximated via reference gene primer amplification. Here immunoSEQ multiplex PCR was the method, and the copy in TCRdb shows in-frame clones only, minus some. V and J calls and clone size follow that table, whereas D and trimming were derived from the DNA. This table has about 190,000 clones, around 80% appearing once.

The sample taken for sequencing was peripheral blood. This receptor was obtained from a woman aged 55-70 years with COVID-19, enrolled during active disease. The chain couples TRBV9 to TRBJ1-4, with a possible D match to TRBD1 (5 bases). CDR3 sequence reads: CASSGGHGRGPNEKLFF. The CDR3, as DNA: TGTGCCAGCAGCGGAGGCCATGGGAGGGGCCCTAATGAAAAACTGTTTTTT.